This record concerns one TCR beta chain sequence. Its specificity is unknown. This sample was included in a study of Ad26.COV2.S vaccination and SARS-CoV-2 variants. Trimming stripped 0 bases from V and 4 bases from J, with 6 bases between. The CDR3 has 13 amino acids. Germline V lookup: CDR1 MNHEY, CDR2 SVGAGI. Study-wide results and caveats: From the TCR breadth and depth analyses, total T cell responses may have been underestimated. Individuals receiving vaccine had higher spike-specific TCR breadth than placebo recipients did. Across vaccine and placebo recipients, the breadth of non-spike TCRs was similar.

Indicated treatment: about 20 received Ad26.COV2.S at low or high dose, single or two shots; a few received placebo; per-sample allocation not given. Sampling happened 63 days after the first vaccine or placebo injection. TCRdb's copy holds only in-frame clones and misses some; the assay was immunoSEQ multiplex PCR. The sample yields approximately 500,000 clones, 87% seen once. The sequencing used peripheral blood, collected in a trial of Ad26.COV2.S vaccine versus placebo. This receptor was identified in a person aged 18-65 years who received the Ad26.COV2.S COVID-19 vaccine or a placebo. The chain carries TRBV6-5 and TRBJ1-2, with a possible D match to TRBD1 (5 bases). The CDR3 spells CASSYSDSYGYTF. CDR3 sequence (DNA): TGTGCCAGCAGTTACTCCGACAGCTATGGCTACACCTTC.